This T cell receptor beta chain appears in the sequencing data of a study of blood T cell repertoires in COVID-19. TCRdb keeps only in-frame clones here, not all; method: immunoSEQ multiplex PCR. The table has some 100,000 clones, about 90% seen once. Deletions cut 2 bases from V and 3 bases from J, with 5 bases between. This CDR3 comprises 12 residues. The germline CDR1 and CDR2 sequences are MGHDK and SYGVNS. The sample holds one count of this clone. The source material was peripheral blood. The receptor's source is a man between 65 and 85 years old who had recovered from COVID-19. This chain connects TRBV25-1 to TRBJ2-7; D uncertain. CDR3: CASSENFYEQYF. CDR3 nucleotide sequence: TGTGCCAGCAGTGAAAACTTCTACGAGCAGTACTTC.